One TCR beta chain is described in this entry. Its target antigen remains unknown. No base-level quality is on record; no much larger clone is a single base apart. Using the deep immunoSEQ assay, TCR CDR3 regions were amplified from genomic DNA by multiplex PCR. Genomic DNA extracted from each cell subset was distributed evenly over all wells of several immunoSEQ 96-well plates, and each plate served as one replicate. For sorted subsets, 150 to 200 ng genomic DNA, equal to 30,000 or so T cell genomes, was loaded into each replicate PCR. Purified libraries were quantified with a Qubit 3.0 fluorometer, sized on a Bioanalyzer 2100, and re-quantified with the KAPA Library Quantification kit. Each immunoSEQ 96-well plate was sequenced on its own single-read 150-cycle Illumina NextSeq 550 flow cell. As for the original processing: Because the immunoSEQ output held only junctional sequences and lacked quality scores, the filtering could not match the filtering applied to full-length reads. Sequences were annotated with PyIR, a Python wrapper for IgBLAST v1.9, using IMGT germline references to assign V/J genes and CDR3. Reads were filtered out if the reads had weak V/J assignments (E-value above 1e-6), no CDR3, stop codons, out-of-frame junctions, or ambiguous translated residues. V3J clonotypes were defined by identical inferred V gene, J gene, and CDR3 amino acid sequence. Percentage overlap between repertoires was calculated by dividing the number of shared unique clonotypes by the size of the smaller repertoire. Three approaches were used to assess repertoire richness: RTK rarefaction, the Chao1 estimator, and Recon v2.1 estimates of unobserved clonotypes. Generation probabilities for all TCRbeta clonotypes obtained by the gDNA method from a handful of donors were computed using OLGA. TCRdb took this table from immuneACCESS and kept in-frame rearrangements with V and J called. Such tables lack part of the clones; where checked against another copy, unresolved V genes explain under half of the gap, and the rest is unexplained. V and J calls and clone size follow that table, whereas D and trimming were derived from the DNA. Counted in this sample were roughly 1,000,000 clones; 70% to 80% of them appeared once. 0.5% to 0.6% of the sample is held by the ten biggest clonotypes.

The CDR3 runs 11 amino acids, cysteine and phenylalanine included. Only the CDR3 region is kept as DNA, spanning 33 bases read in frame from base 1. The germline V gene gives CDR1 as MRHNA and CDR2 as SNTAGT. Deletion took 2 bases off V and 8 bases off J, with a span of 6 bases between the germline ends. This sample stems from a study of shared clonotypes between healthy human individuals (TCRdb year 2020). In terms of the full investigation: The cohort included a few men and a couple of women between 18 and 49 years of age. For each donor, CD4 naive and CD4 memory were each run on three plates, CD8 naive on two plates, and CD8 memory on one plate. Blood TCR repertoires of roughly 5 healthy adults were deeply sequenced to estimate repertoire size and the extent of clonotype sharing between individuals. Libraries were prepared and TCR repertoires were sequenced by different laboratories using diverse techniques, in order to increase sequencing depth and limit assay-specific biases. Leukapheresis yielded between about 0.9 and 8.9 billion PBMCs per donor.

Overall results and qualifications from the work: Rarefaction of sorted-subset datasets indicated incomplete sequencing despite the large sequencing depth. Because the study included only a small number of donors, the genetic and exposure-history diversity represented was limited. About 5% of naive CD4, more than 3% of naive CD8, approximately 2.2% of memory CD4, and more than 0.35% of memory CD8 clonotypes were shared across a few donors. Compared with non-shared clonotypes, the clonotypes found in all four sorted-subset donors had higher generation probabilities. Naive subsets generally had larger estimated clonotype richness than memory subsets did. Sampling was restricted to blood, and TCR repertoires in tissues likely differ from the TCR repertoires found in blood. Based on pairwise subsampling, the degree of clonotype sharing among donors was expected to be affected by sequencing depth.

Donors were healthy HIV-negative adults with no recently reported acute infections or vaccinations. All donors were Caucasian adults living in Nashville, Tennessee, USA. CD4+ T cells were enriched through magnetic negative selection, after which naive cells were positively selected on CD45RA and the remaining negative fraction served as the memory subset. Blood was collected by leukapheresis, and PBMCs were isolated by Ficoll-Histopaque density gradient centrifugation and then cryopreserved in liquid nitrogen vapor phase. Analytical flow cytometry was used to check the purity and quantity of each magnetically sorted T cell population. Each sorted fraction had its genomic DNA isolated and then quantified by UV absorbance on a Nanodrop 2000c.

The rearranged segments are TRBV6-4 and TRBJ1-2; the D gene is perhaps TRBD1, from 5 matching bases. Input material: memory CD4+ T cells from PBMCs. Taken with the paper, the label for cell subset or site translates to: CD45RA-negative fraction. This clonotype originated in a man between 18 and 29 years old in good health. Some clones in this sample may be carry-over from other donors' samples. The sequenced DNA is TGTGCCAGCAGTGACGGGGGAGGCTACACCTTC. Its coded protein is CASSDGGGYTF.